A single sample gave rise to the 9 T cell receptor beta chains below, sequenced in a study of cytomegalovirus exposure and HLA in healthy donors (dated by TCRdb to about 2017). The method was the immunoSEQ multiplex PCR assay. A mixture of 60 forward primers for TCR Vbeta segments and 13 reverse primers for TCR Jbeta segments was used in the multiplex PCR. Not all clones reach the TCRdb copy of this immuneACCESS table, which keeps in-frame sequences only. Checked studies attribute under half of the gap to unresolved V genes and leave the rest unexplained. The sample table lists about 120,000 clones, roughly 80% of them with a count of one. Of the sample, about 3.9% is held by the ten largest clones. Sample: PBMCs. The receptors were sampled from a man in his late teens or twenties in good health and CMV-seropositive.

In its sample, this clone was seen once. The chain combines TRBV2 with TRBJ1-4; tentatively, D is TRBD1 (5 bases). The CDR3 has 15 residues. Germline CDR1 SNHLY, CDR2 FYNNEI. Deletions cut 10 bases from V and 5 bases from J, with 20 bases between. The CDR3 region is CATNGGVAPNEKLFF. CDR3 sequence (DNA): TGTGCCACCAACGGGGGGGTAGCCCCCAATGAAAAACTGTTTTTT.

V is TRBV7-2 and J is TRBJ2-5; 8 bases are shared with TRBD2. Germline V gene lookup returns CDR1 SGHTA and CDR2 FQGNSA. This CDR3 region has 14 residues. V gave up 1 base and J gave up 5 bases; unmatched junction bases: 3. This CDR3 reads CASSLVRLAETQYF. CDR3 nucleotide sequence: TGTGCCAGCAGCTTAGTTAGACTAGCGGAGACCCAGTACTTC. Using reference TRBV7-2 and TRBJ2-5 for the parts outside the CDR3, the full variable domain is GAGVSQSPSNKVTEKGKDVELRCDPISGHTALYWYRQSLGQGLEFLIYFQGNSAPDKSGLPSDRFSAERTGGSVSTLTIQRTQQEDSAVYLCASSLVRLAETQYFGPGTRLLVL.

The rearrangement links TRBV6-1 to TRBJ1-2; 7 bases line up with TRBD1. The CDR3 sequence is 15 residues long. Germline V gene lookup returns CDR1 MNHNS and CDR2 SASEGT. Unmatched junction bases numbered 11, after V lost 7 bases and J lost 3 bases. The CDR3 protein is CASTRELGGDYGYTF. CDR3 bases: TGTGCCAGCACCAGAGAGTTAGGGGGCGACTATGGCTACACCTTC.

This sequence joins TRBV4-1 and TRBJ2-1; 10 bases are a match to TRBD1. After removal of 6 bases from V and 6 bases from J, the junction contained 2 bases not matched to a gene. Looked up from germline, CDR1 is MGHRA and CDR2 is YSYEKL. CDR3 length: 13 residues. CDR3 region: CASRRTGGNEQFF. The CDR3, as DNA: TGCGCCAGCAGGAGGACAGGGGGCAATGAGCAGTTCTTC.

CDR3 nucleotides: TGTGCCAGCAGCTTCACTAAAGAGACCCAGTACTTC. Amino acid sequence: CASSFTKETQYF. The J gene is TRBJ2-5, the V gene TRBV7-2, with D unclear. In germline, CDR1 is SGHTA, CDR2 FQGNSA. This CDR3 is 12 amino acids long. V lost 3 bases and J lost 3, with 5 bases in between.

As for this clone: This specimen includes other DNA sequences encoding the same CDR3. The J gene is TRBJ1-5, the V gene TRBV6-5, with D tentatively TRBD1 (6 bases). The V end was cut by 4 bases, the J end by 3 bases, with 10 bases between. Per germline, CDR1 MNHEY and CDR2 SVGAGI. The CDR3 has 14 residues. The CDR3 DNA follows: TGTGCCAGCAGTTCAGGACAGAACAATCAGCCCCAGCATTTT. It encodes CASSSGQNNQPQHF.

The CDR3 reads CASSYTLAGEQYF. CDR3 coding DNA: TGTGCCAGCAGTTACACATTAGCGGGCGAGCAGTACTTC. The J gene is TRBJ2-7, the V gene TRBV6-6, with TRBD2 matching 7 bases. The CDR3 covers 13 residues. Per germline, CDR1 MNHNY and CDR2 SVGAGI (reference sequence). The V and J ends lost 2 bases and 6 bases, in that order; junction bases with no gene match: 4.

Here the CDR3 reads CASSKSQGCTGELFF. CDR3 sequence (DNA): TGTGCCAGCAGCAAAAGTCAGGGGTGCACCGGGGAGCTGTTTTTT. The rearrangement joins TRBV21-1 to TRBJ2-2; TRBD1 is taken as the D call from the table, unchecked against the DNA. TRBV21-1 corresponds to a pseudogene. The CDR3 totals 15 residues.

Of note for this clone: One end of the junction varies from germline; a read error may be responsible. This chain uses TRBV6-5 with TRBJ2-1, with 7 positions matching TRBD1. The germline V gene has CDR1 MNHEY and CDR2 SVGAGI. This CDR3 comprises 15 residues. The CDR3 DNA is TGTGCCAGCTGTTACGACACAGGGGCAGGGAATGAGCAGTTCTTC. It encodes CASCYDTGAGNEQFF.